This T cell receptor (beta chain) was sequenced for a study of OX40 agonist ivuxolimab in advanced cancers. The overall study: Patients received the agonistic anti-OX40 (CD134) antibody ivuxolimab. Patients received intravenous ivuxolimab every 2 weeks at 0.01 to 10 mg/kg.

In germline, CDR1 is SGHNT, CDR2 YENEEA. Trimming pared 0 bases from V and 7 bases from J, leaving 12 bases between. The CDR3 totals 14 residues. Any history of autoimmune disease or systemic immunosuppression disqualified patients. Sequenced by immunoSEQ multiplex PCR; TCRdb stores in-frame clones only, minus some. The sample records fewer than 120,000 clones, about nine tenths being singletons. This sample comprised CD4+ or CD8+ T cells sorted from blood, obtained in a trial of the OX40 agonist ivuxolimab. This TCR was recovered from an adult with an advanced solid tumor such as melanoma, head and neck, liver or kidney cancer. The chain carries TRBV11-3 and TRBJ2-5; D is uncertain. CDR3 nucleotide sequence: TGTGCCAGCAGCTTAGATAGGACCAGGCGGACCCAGTACTTC. It is translated as CASSLDRTRRTQYF.